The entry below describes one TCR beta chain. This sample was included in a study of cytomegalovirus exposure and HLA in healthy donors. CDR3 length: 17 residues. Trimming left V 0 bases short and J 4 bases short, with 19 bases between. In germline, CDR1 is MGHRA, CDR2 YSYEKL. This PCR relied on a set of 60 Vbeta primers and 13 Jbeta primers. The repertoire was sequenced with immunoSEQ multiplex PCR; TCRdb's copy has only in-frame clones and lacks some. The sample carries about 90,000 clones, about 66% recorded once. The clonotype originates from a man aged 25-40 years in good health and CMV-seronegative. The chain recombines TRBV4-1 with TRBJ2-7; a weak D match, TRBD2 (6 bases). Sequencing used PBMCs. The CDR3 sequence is CASSQDRPFGGEYEQYF. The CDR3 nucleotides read TGCGCCAGCAGCCAAGATAGGCCTTTTGGAGGGGAGTACGAGCAGTACTTC.